This T cell receptor (beta chain) derives from a study of OX40 agonist ivuxolimab in advanced cancers. The V and J ends lost 5 bases and 3 bases respectively, with 8 bases between them. Germline V gene sequence: CDR1 SSHAT, CDR2 FNYEAQ (reference sequence). CDR3 length: 13 residues. Produced via immunoSEQ multiplex PCR; TCRdb's table is partial and in-frame only. The data hold about 67,000 clones, with about 91% observed a single time. Worth noting for this clone: The antigen remains undetermined.

Study-level points and caveats: Relative to CD4+, CD8+ T cells held more expanded clones on average.

The source was CD4+ or CD8+ T cells sorted from blood, collected in a trial of the OX40 agonist ivuxolimab. This rearrangement joins TRBV7-7 to TRBJ1-3; TRBD1 might be the D (5 bases). The origin of this receptor is an adult with an advanced solid tumor such as melanoma, head and neck, liver or kidney cancer. The CDR3 loop is CASSPDSGNTIYF. The CDR3 coding sequence is TGTGCCAGCAGCCCTGACAGTGGAAACACCATATATTTT. Full variable domain (rest looked up from reference TRBV7-7 and TRBJ1-3): GAGVSQSPRYKVTKRGQDVTLRCDPISSHATLYWYQQALGQGPEFLTYFNYEAQPDKSGLPSDRFSAERPEGSISTLTIQRTEQRDSAMYRCASSPDSGNTIYFGEGSWLTVV.